This T cell receptor (beta chain) was captured by sequencing in a study of neoadjuvant nivolumab and ipilimumab in lung cancer. Study-wide points: From pretherapy to surgery, tumor richness and clonality rose with dual therapy. Blood richness before therapy tracked richness in tumors resected after neoadjuvant therapy.

The table came from immunoSEQ multiplex PCR; TCRdb's copy has only in-frame clones and leaves some out. The table shows fewer than 40,000 clones, with nearly 90% occurring only once. About this clone: The antigen is unknown.

CDR3 length: 14 residues. Germline V CDR1 and CDR2: SGHRS, YFSETQ. Trimming shortened V by 0 bases and J by 2 bases, and 9 bases separated the two germline ends. This chain connects TRBV5-1 to TRBJ2-7; a weak D match, TRBD1 (6 bases). The sample here was peripheral blood, taken before neoadjuvant nivolumab, alone or with ipilimumab. The sequence was obtained from an adult with non-small cell lung cancer. CDR3 residues: CASSLGTATYEQYF. CDR3 DNA sequence: TGCGCCAGCAGCTTGGGGACAGCAACCTACGAGCAGTACTTC.